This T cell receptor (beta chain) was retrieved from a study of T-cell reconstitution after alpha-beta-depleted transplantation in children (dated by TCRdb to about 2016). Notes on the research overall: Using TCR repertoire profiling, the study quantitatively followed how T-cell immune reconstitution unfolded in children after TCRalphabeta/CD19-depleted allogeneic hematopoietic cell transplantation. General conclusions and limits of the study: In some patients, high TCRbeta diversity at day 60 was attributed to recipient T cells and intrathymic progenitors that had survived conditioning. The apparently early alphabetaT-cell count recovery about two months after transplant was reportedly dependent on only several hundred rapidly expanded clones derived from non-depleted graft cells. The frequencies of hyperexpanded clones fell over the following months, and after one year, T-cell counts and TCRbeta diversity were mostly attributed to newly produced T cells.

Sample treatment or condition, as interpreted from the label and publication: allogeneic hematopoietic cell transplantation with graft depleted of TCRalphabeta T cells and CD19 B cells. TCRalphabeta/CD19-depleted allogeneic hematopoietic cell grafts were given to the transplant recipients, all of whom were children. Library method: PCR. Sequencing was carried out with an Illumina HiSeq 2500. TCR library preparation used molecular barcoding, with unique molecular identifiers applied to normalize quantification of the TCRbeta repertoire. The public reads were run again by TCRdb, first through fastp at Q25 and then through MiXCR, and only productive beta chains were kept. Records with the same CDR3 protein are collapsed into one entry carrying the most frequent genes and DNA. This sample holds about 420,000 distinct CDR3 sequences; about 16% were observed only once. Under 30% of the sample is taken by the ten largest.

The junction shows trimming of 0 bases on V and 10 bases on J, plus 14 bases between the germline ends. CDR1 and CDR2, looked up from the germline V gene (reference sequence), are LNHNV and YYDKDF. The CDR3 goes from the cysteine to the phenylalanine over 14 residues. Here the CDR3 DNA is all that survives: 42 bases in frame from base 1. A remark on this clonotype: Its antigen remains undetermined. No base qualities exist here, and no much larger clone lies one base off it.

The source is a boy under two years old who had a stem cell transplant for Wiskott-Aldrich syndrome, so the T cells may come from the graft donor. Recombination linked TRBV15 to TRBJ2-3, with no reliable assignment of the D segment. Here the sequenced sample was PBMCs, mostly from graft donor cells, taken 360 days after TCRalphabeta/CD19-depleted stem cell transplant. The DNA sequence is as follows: TGTGCCACCAGCAGAGATCCGGCCAGCTCTGCGCAGTATTTT. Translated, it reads CATSRDPASSAQYF.